This TCR beta chain stems from a study of blood T cell repertoires in COVID-19. Study at large: Acute-phase and convalescent COVID-19 samples originated in the United States, Italy and Spain. From T cells, B-cell-depleted T cells, or PBMCs came the material, which was cDNA or gDNA.

Authors' processing steps: Estimates of nucleated cell counts were drawn from the amplification of reference gene primers. Libraries were prepared by immunoSEQ multiplex PCR; TCRdb keeps only in-frame clonotypes and omits some of them. V, J and clone size were drawn from that table, and D and trimming were deduced from the DNA. The table shows about 110,000 clones, with just over 75% occurring only once. The specimen was peripheral blood. The TCR sequence derives from an elderly woman with acute or convalescent COVID-19.

The CDR3 nucleotides are TGTGCCAGCAGTTTACAGGGTAGCACAGATACGCAGTATTTT. Translation: CASSLQGSTDTQYF. V and J are TRBV2 and TRBJ2-3, with D possibly TRBD1 on 6 matching bases. The CDR3 is 14 amino acids. V lost 5 bases to trimming and J lost 0 bases, with 9 bases between them. Germline CDR1 and CDR2: SNHLY and FYNNEI.